This T cell receptor (beta chain) was sequenced in a study of PD-1 blockade in classical Hodgkin lymphoma. Time point denoted: newly diagnosed, previously untreated cHL patient sample. Thawed PBMCs yielded CD4+ T cells through magnetic negative selection. This table comes from immunoSEQ multiplex PCR, and its TCRdb copy is limited to in-frame clones, with some not included. In the table there are approximately 20,000 clones, approximately 83% of which are singletons. The CDR3 extends over 16 amino acids. Germline-derived CDR1 and CDR2 are MDHEN and SYDVKM. With V trimmed by 3 bases and J by 3 bases, 6 bases remained unmatched.

The TCR comes from a human donor with classical Hodgkin lymphoma. Sequenced material: CD4+ T cells from blood. The chain joins TRBV28 to TRBJ1-4; 8 nucleotides align to TRBD1. The CDR3 DNA is TGTGCCAGCAGTTTCCTGGGACAGGAATCTAATGAAAAACTGTTTTTT. Protein product: CASSFLGQESNEKLFF.